A single sample is the source of the 22 T cell receptor beta chains below, sequenced in a study of cytomegalovirus exposure and HLA in healthy donors. Vbeta (60) and Jbeta (13) primers were used in the PCR. The data were produced by immunoSEQ multiplex PCR, yet TCRdb's version contains in-frame clones alone and is incomplete. The table includes 85,000 to 120,000 clones, about 74% detected once. Material: PBMCs. The source of these receptors is a male donor in good health and CMV-seropositive.

V and J are TRBV18 and TRBJ2-1; 8 positions match TRBD2. V gave up 6 bases and J gave up 0 bases; unmatched junction bases: 4. This CDR3 has 15 amino acids. Per the germline V gene, CDR1 is KGHSH and CDR2 is LQKENI. CDR3 DNA sequence: TGTGCCAGCTCTCCCCGGGAGGGCTCCTACAATGAGCAGTTCTTC. Residues: CASSPREGSYNEQFF.

The J gene is TRBJ1-2, the V gene TRBV27; D remains ambiguous. V was cut by 3 bases and J by 4 bases, with 9 bases left in between. This CDR3 region has 13 residues. Germline V gene data show CDR1 as MNHEY and CDR2 as SMNVEV (reference sequence). The CDR3 DNA is TGTGCCAGCAGTTTCGGGGTAGGCTATGGCTACACCTTC. Protein sequence: CASSFGVGYGYTF.

The gene calls are TRBV5-1 and TRBJ1-4; maybe TRBD1 (6 bases). Germline V gene sequence: CDR1 SGHRS, CDR2 YFSETQ. The ends were cut back, 4 bases at V and 14 bases at J, with 24 bases in the middle. The CDR3 contains 15 residues. Here the CDR3 reads CASSLNGAGEGRLFF. The DNA for the CDR3 is TGCGCCAGCAGCCTGAACGGGGCAGGGGAGGGAAGGCTGTTTTTT.

The chain uses TRBV5-1 and TRBJ2-3; TRBD2 matches at 8 bases. The CDR3 consists of 17 residues. Germline V gene data show CDR1 as SGHRS and CDR2 as YFSETQ. The junction had 11 bases not matched to a gene; V was cut back by 3 bases and J by 2 bases. The CDR3 sequence is CASSSQGLAGITDTQYF. The CDR3 bases are TGCGCCAGCAGCTCCCAGGGATTAGCGGGGATCACAGATACGCAGTATTTT. The whole variable domain, remainder taken from reference TRBV5-1 and TRBJ2-3, is KAGVTQTPRYLIKTRGQQVTLSCSPISGHRSVSWYQQTPGQGLQFLFEYFSETQRNKGNFPGRFSGRQFSNSRSEMNVSTLELGDSALYLCASSSQGLAGITDTQYFGPGTRLTVL.

This clone was observed a handful of times. The chain employs TRBV14 and TRBJ2-3; 7 bases align to TRBD1. Germline V gene data show CDR1 as SGHDN and CDR2 as FVKESK. The CDR3 spans 14 residues. J gave up 2 bases and V 10 bases, and 9 bases lay outside the gene matches. The CDR3 protein is CATARGMATDTQYF. DNA for the CDR3: TGTGCCACCGCCAGGGGGATGGCCACAGATACGCAGTATTTT.

The chain recombines TRBV9 with TRBJ2-1; 15 bases line up with TRBD2. The CDR3 runs 18 residues. CDR1 and CDR2 from the germline V gene are SGDLS and YYNGEE. Losses at the gene ends were 1 base for V and 5 bases for J; bases not matched to a gene: 7. Here the CDR3 reads CASSVRGLAGGPNNEQFF. The CDR3 DNA follows: TGTGCCAGCAGCGTAAGGGGACTAGCGGGAGGCCCAAACAATGAGCAGTTCTTC.

This sequence joins TRBV7-2 and TRBJ2-1; maybe TRBD2 (5 bases). V dropped 2 bases and J dropped 8 bases, with 22 bases sitting between them. This CDR3 contains 17 residues. Germline V gene sequence: CDR1 SGHTA, CDR2 FQGNSA. CDR3 protein: CASSLRRSRGRTDEQFF. CDR3 DNA: TGTGCCAGCAGCTTAAGACGTAGCCGGGGAAGAACGGATGAGCAGTTCTTC.

The V gene is TRBV4-3, the J gene TRBJ2-3; 9 bases line up with TRBD1. The length of the CDR3 is 18 residues. The ends lost 4 bases at V and 3 bases at J; junction bases unmatched: 14. Per the germline V gene, CDR1 is LGHNA and CDR2 is YSLEER. The CDR3: CASSLLLPGQGITDTQYF. CDR3 bases: TGCGCCAGCAGCCTCCTCTTACCGGGACAGGGCATAACAGATACGCAGTATTTT.

This clone was counted only a few times. The chain links TRBV28 to TRBJ2-1; TRBD2 aligns across 14 bases. In germline, CDR1 is MDHEN, CDR2 SYDVKM. The ends lost 5 bases at V and 4 bases at J; junction bases unmatched: 4. The CDR3 runs 16 residues. DNA of the CDR3: TGTGCCAGCAGTACCCGGACTAGCGGGAGGTACAATGAGCAGTTCTTC. This gives the protein CASSTRTSGRYNEQFF.

The rearrangement links TRBV2 to TRBJ1-1, with 9 bases lining up with TRBD1. CDR1 and CDR2 (germline): SNHLY, FYNNEI. Unmatched junction bases numbered 2, after V lost 6 bases and J lost 0 bases. CDR3 length: 14 amino acids. The CDR3 protein is CASSGQGLNTEAFF. The CDR3, as DNA: TGTGCCAGCAGCGGACAGGGGCTGAACACTGAAGCTTTCTTT.

About this clone: Relative to the germline gene, one junction end is altered; a read error may explain this. V is TRBV6-6 and J is TRBJ1-3; TRBD1 might be the D (5 bases). Germline V gives CDR1 MNHNY, CDR2 SVGAGI (reference sequence). The CDR3 totals 16 residues. CDR3 loop: CASSPEGGTSENTIYF. CDR3 nucleotides: TGTGCCAGCAGCCCCGAGGGCGGGACCTCTGAAAACACCATATATTTT.

The rearrangement uses TRBV11-2 and TRBJ2-1; no reliable D call. The CDR3 runs to 16 residues. Trimming removed 0 bases at V and 5 bases at J, with 14 bases between. Looked up from germline, CDR1 is SGHAT and CDR2 is FQNNGV. CDR3 sequence (DNA): TGTGCCAGCAGCTTAGAGCTGCTCCAAGCGCACAATGAGCAGTTCTTC. Encoded protein: CASSLELLQAHNEQFF.

The J gene is TRBJ1-2, the V gene TRBV9; possibly TRBD1 for D (5 bases). The CDR3 consists of 14 residues. From germline, CDR1 is SGDLS and CDR2 YYNGEE. V was clipped by 7 bases and J by 3 bases, with 16 bases between them. The chain's CDR3 is CASSWGVGDYGYTF. CDR3 bases: TGTGCCAGCTCGTGGGGGGTGGGGGACTATGGCTACACCTTC. The full variable domain, completed using reference TRBV9 and TRBJ1-2, is DSGVTQTPKHLITATGQRVTLRCSPRSGDLSVYWYQQSLDQGLQFLIQYYNGEERAKGNILERFSAQQFPDLHSELNLSSLELGDSALYFCASSWGVGDYGYTFGSGTRLTVV.

This chain connects TRBV6-1 to TRBJ1-1, with TRBD1 as a possible D gene (5 bases). This CDR3 spans 14 amino acids. Germline-derived CDR1 and CDR2 are MNHNS and SASEGT. The V end was cut by 5 bases, the J end by 3 bases, with 13 bases between. This CDR3 is CASSPRRGDTEAFF. For the CDR3, the DNA is TGTGCCAGCAGTCCCAGACGGGGGGACACTGAAGCTTTCTTT.

V and J are TRBV7-2 and TRBJ2-5, with 10 positions matching TRBD2. The CDR3 is 19 amino acids. Germline loops: CDR1 SGHTA, CDR2 FQGNSA. V shed 7 bases and J 7 bases; nucleotides not matched to a gene: 24. CDR3 residues: CASTGGASGSYGSIGTQYF. CDR3 coding DNA: TGTGCCAGCACGGGGGGGGCTAGCGGGAGTTATGGCTCTATTGGGACCCAGTACTTC. The full variable domain, rest sourced from reference TRBV7-2 and TRBJ2-5, is GAGVSQSPSNKVTEKGKDVELRCDPISGHTALYWYRQSLGQGLEFLIYFQGNSAPDKSGLPSDRFSAERTGGSVSTLTIQRTQQEDSAVYLCASTGGASGSYGSIGTQYFGPGTRLLVL.

Concerning this clone itself: A read error may account for a junction end that differs from germline. This CDR3 is CASGLGGGRVPEQYF. The CDR3 bases are TGTGCCAGCGGCTTAGGGGGTGGCAGGGTACCCGAGCAGTACTTC. The chain uses TRBV7-9 and TRBJ2-7; maybe TRBD1 (6 bases). CDR3 length: 15 amino acids. CDR1 SEHNR and CDR2 FQNEAQ come from the germline V gene (reference sequence). Supplemented by reference TRBV7-9 and TRBJ2-7, the full variable domain reads DTGVSQNPRHKITKRGQNVTFRCDPISEHNRLYWYRQTLGQGPEFLTYFQNEAQLEKSRLLSDRFSAERPKGSFSTLEIQRTEQGDSAMYLCASGLGGGRVPEQYFGPGTRLTVT.

This clone has just a few counts. The chain employs TRBV5-1 and TRBJ2-5, with D tentatively TRBD2 (5 bases). Germline loops: CDR1 SGHRS, CDR2 YFSETQ. This CDR3 comprises 15 residues. V was shortened by 5 bases and J by 5 bases, with 19 bases between the two germline ends. CDR3: CASSPLLHRGETQYF. Written as DNA, the CDR3 is TGCGCCAGCAGTCCCCTGCTTCATCGCGGGGAGACCCAGTACTTC.

The rearrangement uses TRBV15 and TRBJ2-1, with TRBD2 identical over 8 bases. This CDR3 spans 18 amino acids. Germline V gene data show CDR1 as LNHNV and CDR2 as YYDKDF (reference sequence). The trim removed 6 bases at V and 7 bases at J, leaving 20 bases unmatched. The CDR3 region is CATRNREPGLGMRNEQFF. In DNA form, the CDR3 reads TGTGCCACCAGAAATCGTGAGCCGGGACTAGGAATGAGGAATGAGCAGTTCTTC.

A few counts support this clone. The rearrangement joins TRBV30 to TRBJ1-2; D is perhaps TRBD1 (5 bases). V was cut by 8 bases and J by 6 bases, with 19 bases left in between. CDR1 is GTSNPN and CDR2 is SVGIG in the germline V gene (reference sequence). This CDR3 has 13 residues. The CDR3 reads CAVGPEGLNGYTF. CDR3 nucleotides: TGTGCCGTCGGACCGGAGGGACTAAATGGCTACACCTTC.

This chain links TRBV7-9 with TRBJ2-1; D gene uncertain. CDR1 is SEHNR and CDR2 is FQNEAQ in the germline V gene (reference sequence). V gave up 1 base and J gave up 6 bases, with 13 bases separating them. The CDR3 extends over 15 amino acids. The CDR3 loop is CASSLETLDLNEQFF. The CDR3, as DNA: TGTGCCAGCAGCTTAGAAACCCTAGATCTCAATGAGCAGTTCTTC.

The chain employs TRBV11-3 and TRBJ2-7; D not certain. CDR1 and CDR2 from the germline V gene are SGHNT and YENEEA. V gave up 5 bases and J gave up 0 bases, with 14 bases separating them. The CDR3 covers 15 residues. CDR3 bases: TGTGCCAGCAGCCCCCTGGAGATCCCCTCCTACGAGCAGTACTTC. It yields the protein CASSPLEIPSYEQYF.

The gene calls are TRBV5-1 and TRBJ2-2; 12 nucleotides align to TRBD1. Trimming took 2 bases from V and 7 from J; bases not matched to a gene: 12. The CDR3 is made up of 18 amino acids. Germline CDR1 and CDR2: SGHRS and YFSETQ. DNA for the CDR3: TGCGCCAGCAGCTTTCAATCCCGGGACAGGGGGCCCAACGGGGAGCTGTTTTTT. It translates to CASSFQSRDRGPNGELFF.